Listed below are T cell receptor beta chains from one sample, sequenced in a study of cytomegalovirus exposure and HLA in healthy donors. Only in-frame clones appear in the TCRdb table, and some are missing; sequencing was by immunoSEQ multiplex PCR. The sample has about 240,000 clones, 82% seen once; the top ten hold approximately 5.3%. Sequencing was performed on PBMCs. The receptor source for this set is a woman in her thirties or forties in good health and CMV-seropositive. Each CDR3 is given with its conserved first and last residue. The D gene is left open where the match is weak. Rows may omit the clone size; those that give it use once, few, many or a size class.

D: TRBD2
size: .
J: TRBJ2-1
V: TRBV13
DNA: TGTGCCAGCAGCTTTAGTGGGTCTCTAGCGGGAAATTCATACAATGAGCAGTTCTTC
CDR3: CASSFSGSLAGNSYNEQFF

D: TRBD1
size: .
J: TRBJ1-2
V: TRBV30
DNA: TGTGCCTGGGAGGGACAGGGGAACTATGGCTACACCTTC
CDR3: CAWEGQGNYGYTF

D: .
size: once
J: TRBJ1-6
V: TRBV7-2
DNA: TGTGCCAGCAGCTCAGGGGAGAGGCCACCCCTCCACTTT
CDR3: CASSSGERPPLHF

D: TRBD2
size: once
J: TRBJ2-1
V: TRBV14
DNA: TGTGCCAGCAGCCTTGCATTGGGAGGGCACAATGAGCAGTTCTTC
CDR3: CASSLALGGHNEQFF

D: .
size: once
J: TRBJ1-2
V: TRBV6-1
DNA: TGTGCCAGTTGGACAGAGGTGGCAGGTAACTATGGCTACACCTTC
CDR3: CASWTEVAGNYGYTF

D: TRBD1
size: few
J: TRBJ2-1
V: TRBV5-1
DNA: TGCGCCAGCAGATATACAGGGGGCGAAGAGTTCTTC
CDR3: CASRYTGGEEFF

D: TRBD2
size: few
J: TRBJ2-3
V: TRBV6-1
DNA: TGTGCCAGCCAACTAGCGGGAGGCACAGATACGCAGTATTTT
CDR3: CASQLAGGTDTQYF

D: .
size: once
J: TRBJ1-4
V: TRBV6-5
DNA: TGTGCCAGCAGAGGGGCTGCTACGAATGAAAAACTGTTTTTT
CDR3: CASRGAATNEKLFF

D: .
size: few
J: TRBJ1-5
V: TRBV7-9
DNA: TGTTCCAGCAGTCCCACAGGACACAGCAATCAGCCCCAGCATTTT
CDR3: CSSSPTGHSNQPQHF

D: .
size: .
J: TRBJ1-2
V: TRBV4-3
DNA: TGCGCCAGCAGCCACGAAGGACCAGGGGTTTTCTATGGCTACACCTTC
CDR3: CASSHEGPGVFYGYTF

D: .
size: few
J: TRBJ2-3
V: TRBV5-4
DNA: TGTGCCAGCAGCCAGGGTGGCGGCGCCGGAGATACGCAGTATTTT
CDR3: CASSQGGGAGDTQYF

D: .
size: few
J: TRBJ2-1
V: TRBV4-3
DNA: TGCGCCAGCAGCCAAGATCTCAGGGAGCAGTTCTTC
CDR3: CASSQDLREQFF

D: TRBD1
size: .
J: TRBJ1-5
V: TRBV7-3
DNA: TGTGCCAGCAGGACCGGGACAGGGATCCATCAGCCCCAGCATTTT
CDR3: CASRTGTGIHQPQHF

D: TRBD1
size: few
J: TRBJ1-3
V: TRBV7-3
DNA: TGTGCCAGCAGAATGGGACAGGCTTTGGGGTCTGGAAACACCATATATTTT
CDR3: CASRMGQALGSGNTIYF

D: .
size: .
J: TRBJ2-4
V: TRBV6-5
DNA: TGTGCCAGCAGTTCTAGACTCGTGGCCAAAAACATTCAGTACTTC
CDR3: CASSSRLVAKNIQYF

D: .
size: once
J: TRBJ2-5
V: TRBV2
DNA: TGTGCCAGTAGGAGAGGTGGGGAGACCCAGTACTTC
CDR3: CASRRGGETQYF

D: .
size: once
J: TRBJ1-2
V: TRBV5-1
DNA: TGCGCCAGCAGCTGGGGGGACTATGGCTACACCTTC
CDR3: CASSWGDYGYTF

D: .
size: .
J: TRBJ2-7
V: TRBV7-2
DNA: TGTGCCAGCAGCTTATTCCAAGCGACCTCCTACGAGCAGTACTTC
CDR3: CASSLFQATSYEQYF

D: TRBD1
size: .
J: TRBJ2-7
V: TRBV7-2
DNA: TGTGCCAGCAGCTCGACAGGGAACGACTACGAGCAGTACTTC
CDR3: CASSSTGNDYEQYF

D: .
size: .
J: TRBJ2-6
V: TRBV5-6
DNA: TGTGCCAGCAGCTTAGGAGTGGACTCTGGGGCCAACGTCCTGACTTTC
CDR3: CASSLGVDSGANVLTF

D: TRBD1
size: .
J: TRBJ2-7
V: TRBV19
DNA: TGTGCCAGTGGTCGAGGGACAGCTTGGGGGGAGCAGTACTTC
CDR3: CASGRGTAWGEQYF

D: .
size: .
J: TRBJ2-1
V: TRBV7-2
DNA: TGTGCCAGCAGCTTAGCACAGACCAACTACAATGAGCAGTTCTTC
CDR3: CASSLAQTNYNEQFF

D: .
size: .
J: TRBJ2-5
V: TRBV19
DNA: TGTGCCAGTAGTAGCGCCGGGGGTTGGGAGACCCAGTACTTC
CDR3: CASSSAGGWETQYF

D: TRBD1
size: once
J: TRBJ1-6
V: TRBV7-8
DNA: TGTGCCAGCAGCCCGAACAGGGGCTACTATAATTCACCCCTCCACTTT
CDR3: CASSPNRGYYNSPLHF

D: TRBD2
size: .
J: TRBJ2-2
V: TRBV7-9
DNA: TGTTCCAGCAGCCACCCGCGGGGGATCACCGGGGAGCTGTTTTTT
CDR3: CSSSHPRGITGELFF

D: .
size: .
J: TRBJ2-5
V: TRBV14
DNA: TGTGCCAGCAGCCGGGCCTTTGCGTTTATAGGGGCGCGGGAGACCCAGTACTTC
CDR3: CASSRAFAFIGARETQYF

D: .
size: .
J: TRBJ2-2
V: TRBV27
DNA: TGTGCCAGCAGTTTAATGGTCGGGTCCGGGGAGCTGTTTTTT
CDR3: CASSLMVGSGELFF

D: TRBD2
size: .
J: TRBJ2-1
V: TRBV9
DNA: TGTGCCAGCAGCGTGTCGAAGACTAGCGGTGACCGGTGGGGTACGTACAATGAGCAGTTCTTC
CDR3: CASSVSKTSGDRWGTYNEQFF

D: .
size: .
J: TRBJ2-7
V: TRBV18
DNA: TGTGCCAGCTCACCCCAGGGCGGGACCCAATCCTACGAGCAGTACTTC
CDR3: CASSPQGGTQSYEQYF

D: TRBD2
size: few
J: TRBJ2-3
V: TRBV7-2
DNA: TGTGCCAGCACCCGGGGCCCAGCGGGAGCGGGAGATACGCAGTATTTT
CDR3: CASTRGPAGAGDTQYF

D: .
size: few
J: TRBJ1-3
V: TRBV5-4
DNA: TGTGCCAGCAGCTACCCATCAGGTTCTGGAAACACCATATATTTT
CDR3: CASSYPSGSGNTIYF

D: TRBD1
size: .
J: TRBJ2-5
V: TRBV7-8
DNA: TGTGCCAGCAGCTTATTCCTACAGGGGGTCGGGACCCAGTACTTC
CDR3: CASSLFLQGVGTQYF

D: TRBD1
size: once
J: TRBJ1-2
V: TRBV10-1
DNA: TGCGCCAGCAGTGGGGGGACAGAAGGAAACTATGGCTACACCTTC
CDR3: CASSGGTEGNYGYTF

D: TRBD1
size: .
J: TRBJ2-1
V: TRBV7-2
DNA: TGTGCCAGCAGCCCTGGACAGGGGGCTATTGAGCAGTTCTTC
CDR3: CASSPGQGAIEQFF

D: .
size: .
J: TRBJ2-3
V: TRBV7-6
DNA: TGTGCCAGCAGTGTAGGAGGATACACAGATACGCAGTATTTT
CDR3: CASSVGGYTDTQYF

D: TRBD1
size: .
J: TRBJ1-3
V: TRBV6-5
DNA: TGTGCCAGCAGTTACTCCCGGGGACAGCTAAACACCATATATTTT
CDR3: CASSYSRGQLNTIYF

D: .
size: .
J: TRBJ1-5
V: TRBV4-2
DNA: TGTGCCAGCAGCCCGGCAAGGGGGGGGTCGAATCAGCCCCAGCATTTT
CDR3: CASSPARGGSNQPQHF

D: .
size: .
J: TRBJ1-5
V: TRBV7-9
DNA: TGTGCCAGCAGCAAAGACAGCCCACATCAGCCCCAGCATTTT
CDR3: CASSKDSPHQPQHF

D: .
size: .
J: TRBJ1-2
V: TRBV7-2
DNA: TGTGCCAGCAGCTCAAGTGGGAAGGGAGGGTATGGCTACACCTTC
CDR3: CASSSSGKGGYGYTF

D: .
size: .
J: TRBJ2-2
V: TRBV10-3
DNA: TGTGCCATCAGCAACAGCTTGGAAACCGGGGAGCTGTTTTTT
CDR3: CAISNSLETGELFF

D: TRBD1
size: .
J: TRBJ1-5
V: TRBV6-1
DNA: TGTGCCAGCAGTGGGACAGGGTTCCTAGAGCCCCAGCATTTT
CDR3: CASSGTGFLEPQHF

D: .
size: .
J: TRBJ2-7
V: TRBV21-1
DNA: TGTGCCAGCAGCAGGGGGGAGAGGATTAGCTCCTACGAGCAGTACTTC
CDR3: CASSRGERISSYEQYF

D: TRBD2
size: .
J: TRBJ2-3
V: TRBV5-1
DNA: TGCGCCACCGCGGGAGAATGGACAGATACGCAGTATTTT
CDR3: CATAGEWTDTQYF

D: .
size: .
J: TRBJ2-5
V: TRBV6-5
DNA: TGTGCCAGCAGTTACATATCCAGAGGAAGAGAGACCCAGTACTTC
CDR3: CASSYISRGRETQYF